Presented here are 23 T cell receptor beta chains from one specimen sequenced in a study of blood T cells in healthy people across ages. Using a J-beta primer mix together with a sample-barcoded 5' primer, a second PCR was run for about 7 to 12 cycles. Each CDR3 protein gets one entry after TCRdb re-called the 5' RACE reads with MiXCR. In the table there are 1.5 million or so distinct CDR3 sequences, 35% to 45% of which are singletons. Sequenced: blood. These receptors all come from a woman under 30 in good health.

V usage is TRBV20-1 and J usage is TRBJ2-5, with TRBD2 matching over 7 bases. Germline lookup yields CDR1 DFQATT and CDR2 SNEGSKA (reference sequence). V was clipped by 1 base and J by 3 bases; unmatched bases: 2. CDR3 length equals 13 residues. DNA of the CDR3: TGCAGTGCTAGAGTGGCGGGAGAAGAGACCCAGTACTTC. This gives the protein CSARVAGEETQYF.

This clonotype was seen a handful of times. This sequence joins TRBV20-1 and TRBJ1-2, with a tentative D call TRBD1 (6 bases). V was clipped by 4 bases and J by 7 bases, with 25 bases between them. Germline assignment: CDR1 DFQATT and CDR2 SNEGSKA (reference sequence). This CDR3 spans 16 amino acids. The CDR3 sequence: CSAILPTGSTMRGYTF. CDR3 DNA: TGCAGTGCTATTCTCCCGACAGGATCCACTATGCGTGGCTACACCTTC.

The CDR3 region is CSHGENYGYTF. In DNA form, the CDR3 reads TGCAGCCACGGTGAGAACTATGGCTACACCTTC. The chain couples TRBV29-1 to TRBJ1-2; D ambiguous. CDR3 length: 11 amino acids. V lost 8 bases and J lost 2, with 9 bases in between. CDR1 SQVTM and CDR2 ANQGSEA come from the germline V gene.

The V gene is TRBV27, the J gene TRBJ2-1, with D unclear. CDR3 length: 15 amino acids. Trimming pared 1 base from V and 0 bases from J, leaving 7 bases between. Germline V CDR1 and CDR2: MNHEY, SMNVEV (reference sequence). CDR3 in amino acids: CASSLFGSSYNEQFF. The CDR3 bases are TGTGCCAGCAGTTTATTCGGAAGCTCCTACAATGAGCAGTTCTTC.

V usage is TRBV5-1 and J usage is TRBJ2-5; 9 bases line up with TRBD1. The J call is uncertain, as TRBJ2-7 better fits the DNA end. The CDR3 is made up of 14 amino acids. Germline V gives CDR1 SGHRS, CDR2 YFSETQ. The DNA of the CDR3 is TGCGCCAGCCAGGAGACAGGGGGGTCTGACGAGCAGTACTTC. It encodes CASQETGGSDEQYF.

The gene calls are TRBV7-2 and TRBJ1-1, with TRBD1 as a possible D gene (5 bases). Germline lookup yields CDR1 SGHTA and CDR2 FQGNSA. CDR3 length equals 16 residues. The ends were cut back, 1 base at V and 0 bases at J, with 12 bases in the middle. In DNA form, the CDR3 reads TGTGCCAGCAGCTTAGGGTGGCGGGGACTGAACACTGAAGCTTTCTTT. This sequence encodes CASSLGWRGLNTEAFF.

This clonotype was found a few times. This sequence joins TRBV29-1 and TRBJ1-2, with D unclear. CDR3 size: 16 residues. Per germline, CDR1 SQVTM and CDR2 ANQGSEA. V was trimmed by 0 bases and J by 3 bases, leaving 17 bases between them. The DNA for the CDR3 is TGCAGCGTTGAAGATCCCCCTAAGGCTGCCTACTATGGCTACACCTTC. Protein: CSVEDPPKAAYYGYTF. The variable domain in full, completed from reference TRBV29-1 and TRBJ1-2, reads SAVISQKPSRDICQRGTSLTIQCQVDSQVTMMFWYRQQPGQSLTLIATANQGSEATYESGFVIDKFPISRPNLTFSTLTVSNMSPEDSSIYLCSVEDPPKAAYYGYTFGSGTRLTVV.

The chain recombines TRBV12-3 or TRBV12-4 with TRBJ2-3, with 7 bases matching TRBD1. V lost 1 base to trimming and J lost 11 bases; unmatched junction nucleotides: 18. CDR3 length: 17 amino acids. The CDR3 coding sequence is TGTGCCAGCAGTTTAGAAACCGGACAGGTGATAGCAGATGTGCAGTATTTT. As protein: CASSLETGQVIADVQYF.

A few counts support this clonotype. V usage is TRBV7-2 and J usage is TRBJ1-2; D is uncertain. The germline V gene has CDR1 SGHTA and CDR2 FQGNSA. The V gene lost 5 bases and the J gene lost 7 bases, with 11 bases spanning the gap. The CDR3 totals 12 residues. The CDR3 here is CASSRAAGGYTF. The CDR3 nucleotides are TGTGCCAGCAGCCGTGCGGCTGGTGGCTACACCTTC. The variable domain in full, with the rest retrieved from reference TRBV7-2 and TRBJ1-2, is GAGVSQSPSNKVTEKGKDVELRCDPISGHTALYWYRQSLGQGLEFLIYFQGNSAPDKSGLPSDRFSAERTGGSVSTLTIQRTQQEDSAVYLCASSRAAGGYTFGSGTRLTVV.

The chain has TRBV20-1 and TRBJ1-1, with a possible D match to TRBD1 (5 bases). With 4 bases removed from V and 7 bases from J, the gap between germline ends came to 13 bases. CDR1 is DFQATT, CDR2 SNEGSKA, per germline (reference sequence). The CDR3 totals 12 residues. The CDR3 spells CSAKSGQSEAFF. For the CDR3, the DNA is TGCAGTGCTAAGAGCGGACAAAGTGAAGCTTTCTTT.

This sequence joins TRBV29-1 and TRBJ2-7; D gene uncertain. Trimming took 4 bases from V and 2 from J, leaving 12 bases between them. The germline V gene encodes CDR1 SQVTM and CDR2 ANQGSEA. The CDR3 consists of 13 residues. The chain's CDR3 is CSVGVRTAYEQYF. The CDR3 bases are TGCAGCGTTGGAGTGCGGACCGCCTACGAGCAGTACTTC.

The chain employs TRBV4-1 and TRBJ2-4; D possibly corresponds to TRBD1 (6 bases). The germline gives CDR1 MGHRA, CDR2 YSYEKL. The CDR3 extends over 15 amino acids. The V and J ends lost 3 bases and 13 bases respectively, with 22 bases between them. This CDR3 reads CASSHPGDNHNEQYF. CDR3 in DNA: TGCGCCAGCAGCCACCCCGGGGACAATCACAATGAGCAGTACTTC.

The rearrangement uses TRBV12-3 or TRBV12-4 and TRBJ2-4; 8 bases match TRBD2. V lost 3 bases to trimming and J lost 13 bases; unmatched junction nucleotides: 14. This CDR3 has 15 residues. For the CDR3, the DNA is TGTGCCAGCAGTTTGTCGGGAGGGCCGATGGGGGTGCAGTACTTC. Protein sequence: CASSLSGGPMGVQYF.

This clonotype was seen more than once but under ten times. J is TRBJ1-2 and V is TRBV7-3, with unresolved D. The germline V gene has CDR1 SGHTA and CDR2 FQGTGA. This CDR3 comprises 15 residues. Trimming removed 2 bases from V and 1 base from J, with 11 bases in between. The DNA for the CDR3 is TGTGCCAGCAGCTTAGGTGGCGGATTTAACTATGGCTACACCTTC. It encodes CASSLGGGFNYGYTF.

The rearrangement joins TRBV12-3 or TRBV12-4 to TRBJ1-2; D possibly corresponds to TRBD1 (5 bases). The CDR3 length is 11 residues. V was cut by 9 bases and J by 7 bases, with 12 bases left in between. The CDR3 region has the DNA TGTGCCAGTCGTAGAGGGGCTGGCTACACCTTC. Residues: CASRRGAGYTF.

The J gene is TRBJ2-1, the V gene TRBV27, with D unresolved. CDR3 size: 13 residues. The germline V and J ends were trimmed by 3 bases and 5 bases, with 8 bases remaining between them. Germline-derived CDR1 and CDR2 are MNHEY and SMNVEV (reference sequence). CDR3 in DNA: TGTGCCAGCAGTTTCAACGCGGACAATGAGCAGTTCTTC. Translation: CASSFNADNEQFF.

The chain combines TRBV20-1 with TRBJ2-1; D perhaps matches TRBD1 (5 bases). V was pared by 1 base and J by 0 bases, with 10 bases between. CDR3 length: 15 amino acids. CDR1 is DFQATT and CDR2 is SNEGSKA in the germline V gene (reference sequence). The CDR3 DNA follows: TGCAGTGCTAGAGTTCTAGGGGACTCCTACAATGAGCAGTTCTTC. Translating gives CSARVLGDSYNEQFF.

There are a few counts of this clonotype. The chain employs TRBV6-5 and TRBJ1-6; TRBD1 aligns across 10 bases. Germline V CDR1 and CDR2: MNHEY, SVGAGI. Germline trimming cut 0 bases from V and 10 bases from J; bases unmatched to any gene: 3. This CDR3 has 15 residues. This CDR3 is CASSYSGTGVSPLHF. As DNA, the CDR3 is TGTGCCAGCAGTTACTCCGGGACAGGGGTCTCACCCCTCCACTTT.

V usage is TRBV6-2 or TRBV6-3 and J usage is TRBJ2-3; 9 bases are a match to TRBD2. V shed 7 bases, J shed 4 bases, and the junction held 6 bases outside the gene matches. Germline V gene sequence: CDR1 MNHEY, CDR2 SVGEGT. CDR3 length: 14 residues. CDR3 DNA: TGTGCCAGCACACAGACTAGCGGCGCAGATACGCAGTATTTT. This gives the protein CASTQTSGADTQYF.

The rearrangement joins TRBV6-2 or TRBV6-3 to TRBJ2-1; D not resolved. The CDR3 is 12 amino acids. V was cut by 1 base and J by 9 bases, with 7 bases left in between. CDR1 and CDR2 (germline): MNHEY, SVGEGT. The DNA of the CDR3 is TGTGCCAGCAGTTACTTGGGCTTTGAGCAGTTCTTC. Protein: CASSYLGFEQFF.

This clonotype was observed a handful of times. V usage is TRBV7-2 and J usage is TRBJ2-3; 11 nucleotides align to TRBD2. The CDR3 is 17 residues long. V was pared by 5 bases and J by 4 bases, with 11 bases of the junction left unmatched. Germline CDR1 SGHTA, CDR2 FQGNSA. The CDR3 protein is CASSPSTSGRFADTQYF. The CDR3, as DNA: TGTGCCAGCAGCCCCTCCACTAGCGGGAGATTCGCAGATACGCAGTATTTT. Full variable domain (outside the CDR3, taken from reference TRBV7-2 and TRBJ2-3): GAGVSQSPSNKVTEKGKDVELRCDPISGHTALYWYRQSLGQGLEFLIYFQGNSAPDKSGLPSDRFSAERTGGSVSTLTIQRTQQEDSAVYLCASSPSTSGRFADTQYFGPGTRLTVL.

This clonotype was picked up a small number of times. V is TRBV5-1 and J is TRBJ2-1; D gene unclear. The CDR3 spans 13 residues. Germline lookup yields CDR1 SGHRS and CDR2 YFSETQ. Trimming took 0 bases from V and 6 from J, leaving 7 bases between them. CDR3 residues: CASSLEGLNEQFF. CDR3 sequence (DNA): TGCGCCAGCAGCTTGGAGGGCCTCAATGAGCAGTTCTTC.

About this clonotype: An end of the junction differs from the germline gene, which may be a read error. This chain uses TRBV2 with TRBJ2-2; a weak D match, TRBD2 (6 bases). The CDR3 is 14 residues long. Germline CDR1 and CDR2: SNHLY and FYNNEI. This chain's CDR3 is CACSGEGRTGELFF. The DNA for the CDR3 is TGTGCCTGCAGTGGTGAAGGGAGGACCGGGGAGCTGTTTTTT.